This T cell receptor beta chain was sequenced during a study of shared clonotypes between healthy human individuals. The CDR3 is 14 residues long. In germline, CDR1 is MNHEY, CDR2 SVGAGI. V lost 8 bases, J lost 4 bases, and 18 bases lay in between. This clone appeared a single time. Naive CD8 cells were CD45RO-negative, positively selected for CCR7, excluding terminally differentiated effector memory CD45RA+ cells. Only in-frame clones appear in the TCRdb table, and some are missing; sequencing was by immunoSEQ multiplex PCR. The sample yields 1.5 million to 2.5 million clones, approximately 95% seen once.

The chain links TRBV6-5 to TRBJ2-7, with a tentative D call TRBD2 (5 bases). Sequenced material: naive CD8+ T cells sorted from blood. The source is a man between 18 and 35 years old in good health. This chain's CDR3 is CASRVREYMYEQYF. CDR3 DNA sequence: TGTGCCAGCCGGGTTAGGGAGTATATGTACGAGCAGTACTTC.